This T cell receptor (beta chain) was sequenced in a study of early stage breast cancer tumors. The method was immunoSEQ multiplex PCR; TCRdb's version includes in-frame clones alone and lacks a portion of them. The data hold about 41,000 clones, with around 72% observed a single time. V was clipped by 5 bases and J by 4 bases, with 17 bases between them. The CDR3 sequence is 14 residues long. Germline lookup yields CDR1 SQVTM and CDR2 ANQGSEA. The clonotype comes from a person in their fifties with breast cancer. V usage is TRBV29-1 and J usage is TRBJ2-5, with D perhaps TRBD1 (6 bases). Sequenced sample: blood. CDR3 DNA: TGCAGCGTTTTGATAGGGGGTCCCAGAGAGACCCAGTACTTC. Translation: CSVLIGGPRETQYF.